This T cell receptor beta chain originates from a study of T-cell memory formation after mild COVID-19. From the 5' RACE reads, TCRdb called clonotypes with MiXCR, one entry per CDR3 protein. The table lists around 320,000 distinct CDR3 sequences, around 27% of them singletons. V was cut by 4 bases and J by 7 bases, with 17 bases left in between. Germline values: CDR1 SEHNR, CDR2 FQNEAQ (reference sequence). The CDR3 is made up of 15 amino acids. The rearrangement uses TRBV7-9 and TRBJ1-5, with unresolved D. This receptor was obtained from an adult woman who had mild COVID-19 (a few samples of this study predate the infection). Cell type and time point are not known. Sequenced input: PBMCs or a T cell subset sorted from them (not recorded which). The CDR3 loop is CASSSGSLAGQPQHF. CDR3 DNA: TGTGCCAGCAGCTCCGGGTCCCTTGCGGGGCAGCCCCAGCATTTT.